This section outlines one T cell receptor beta chain sequence together with its context. Its matching antigen is unknown. The data were obtained in a study of T cell responses to AZD1222 COVID-19 vaccine. Regarding the study as a whole: Two doses of AZD1222 preceded a rise in Spike-specific TCR breadth and depth. Females made up more of the donors, who were largely white British, and clonal diversity may have come out too low. The span of vaccine-associated CD4 TCRs extended across spike, with dominance at 160-218 and 743-854.

TCRdb keeps only in-frame clones here, not all; method: immunoSEQ multiplex PCR. This sample carries more than 100,000 clones, just over 85% of them seen once, and the ten largest clones take 7% to 9%. The source is an adult in good health. The material was peripheral blood, obtained on day 0 of AZD1222 vaccination.

The CDR3 reads CASSEIGSWWGTNTGELFF. In nucleotides, the CDR3 is TGTGCCAGCAGTGAAATTGGGTCTTGGTGGGGTACGAACACCGGGGAGCTGTTTTTT. This rearrangement joins TRBV6-1 to TRBJ2-2; no reliable D call. The CDR3 contains 19 residues. Germline CDR1 reads MNHNS; CDR2 reads SASEGT. Trimming pared 2 bases from V and 0 bases from J, leaving 19 bases between.